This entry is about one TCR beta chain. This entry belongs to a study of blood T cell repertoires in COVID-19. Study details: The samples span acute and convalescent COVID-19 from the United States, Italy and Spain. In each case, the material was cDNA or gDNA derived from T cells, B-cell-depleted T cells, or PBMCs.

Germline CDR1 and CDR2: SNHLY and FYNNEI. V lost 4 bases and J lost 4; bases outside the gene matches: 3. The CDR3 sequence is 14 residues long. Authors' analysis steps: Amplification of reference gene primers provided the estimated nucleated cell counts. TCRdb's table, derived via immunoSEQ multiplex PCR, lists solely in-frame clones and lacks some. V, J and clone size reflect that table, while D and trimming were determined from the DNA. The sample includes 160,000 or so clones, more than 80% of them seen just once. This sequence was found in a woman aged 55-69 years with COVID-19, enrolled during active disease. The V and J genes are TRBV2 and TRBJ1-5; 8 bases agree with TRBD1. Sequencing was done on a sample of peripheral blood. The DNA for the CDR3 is TGTGCCAGCAGTGTGGACAGGGCGAATCAGCCCCAGCATTTT. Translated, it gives CASSVDRANQPQHF.